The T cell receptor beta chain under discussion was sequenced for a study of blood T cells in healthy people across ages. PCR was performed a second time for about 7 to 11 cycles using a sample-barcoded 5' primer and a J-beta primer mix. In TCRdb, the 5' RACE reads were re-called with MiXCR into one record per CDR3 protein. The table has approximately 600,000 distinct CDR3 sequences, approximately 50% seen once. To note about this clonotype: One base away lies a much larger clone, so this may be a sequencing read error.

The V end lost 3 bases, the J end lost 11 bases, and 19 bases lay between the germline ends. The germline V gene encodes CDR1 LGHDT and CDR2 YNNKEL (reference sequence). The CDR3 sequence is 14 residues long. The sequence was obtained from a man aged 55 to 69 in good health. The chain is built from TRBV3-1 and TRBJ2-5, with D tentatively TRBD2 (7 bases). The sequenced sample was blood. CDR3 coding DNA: TGTGCCAGCAGCCACGGGGGGCGCCGGGATGAGCAGTACTTC. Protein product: CASSHGGRRDEQYF.